This entry concerns a single TCR beta chain. What it binds is not known. Clones were read by immunoSEQ multiplex PCR, and TCRdb kept only the in-frame ones, dropping some. Altogether around 170,000 clones are present, roughly 91% being singletons, with the ten largest covering around 1.9%. Combined were second doses at about 4 or about 12 weeks. In germline, CDR1 is SGDLS, CDR2 YYNGEE. The CDR3 length is 17 residues. Trimming pared 4 bases from V and 0 bases from J, leaving 19 bases between. The sample comes from a study of T cell responses to AZD1222 COVID-19 vaccine. Whole-study findings and limits: Spike-specific TCR breadth and depth grew following two AZD1222 doses. Most donors were white British, females outnumbered males, and clonal diversity was possibly underestimated. Nearly half of spike-specific TCRs reportedly target unmutated variant regions.

The sequence came from an adult who received the AZD1222 COVID-19 vaccine. V gene TRBV9 combines with J gene TRBJ1-2; D is unresolved. The material sequenced was peripheral blood, taken 28 days after the second AZD1222 dose. The CDR3 DNA reads TGTGCCAGCAGCCGTTTAACACACGGCCCCTCTAACTATGGCTACACCTTC. This translates into CASSRLTHGPSNYGYTF.